Following are 22 T cell receptor beta chains from one sample sequenced in a study of cytomegalovirus exposure and HLA in healthy donors. In the PCR, 60 Vbeta and 13 Jbeta primers were used. The protocol was immunoSEQ multiplex PCR, while the TCRdb copy is restricted to in-frame clones and leaves out a portion. The data show 140,000 or so clones, 80% seen once. Sequencing was carried out using PBMCs. These receptors originate from a man aged 40-49 years in good health and CMV-seronegative.

The rearrangement joins TRBV7-2 to TRBJ1-2, with D possibly being TRBD1 (6 bases). The germline V and J ends were trimmed by 4 bases and 1 base, with 10 bases remaining between them. CDR1 is SGHTA and CDR2 is FQGNSA in the germline V gene. CDR3 length: 14 residues. CDR3: CASSSSGVNYGYTF. CDR3 nucleotide sequence: TGTGCCAGCAGCTCCTCAGGGGTTAACTATGGCTACACCTTC.

This clone came up a few times. The gene calls are TRBV7-2 and TRBJ1-5, with 7 bases identical to TRBD1. Germline V lookup: CDR1 SGHTA, CDR2 FQGNSA. With V trimmed by 5 bases and J by 0 bases, 4 bases remained unmatched. The CDR3 contains 15 residues. The CDR3 bases are TGTGCCAGCAGCCGTGACAGGGCTAGCAATCAGCCCCAGCATTTT. Protein product: CASSRDRASNQPQHF.

This clone was observed once. This chain links TRBV7-6 with TRBJ1-4; TRBD1 is a possible D gene (6 bases). CDR3 size: 17 residues. Trimming pared 2 bases from V and 3 bases from J, leaving 16 bases between. Germline-derived CDR1 and CDR2 are SGHVS and FNYEAQ. The CDR3 spells CASSLFSRGEANEKLFF. CDR3 nucleotides: TGTGCCAGCAGCTTATTTTCCAGGGGAGAGGCTAATGAAAAACTGTTTTTT.

This clone has a handful of counts. The V and J genes are TRBV28 and TRBJ1-2, with D perhaps TRBD1 (5 bases). V gave up 5 bases and J gave up 2 bases, with 12 bases separating them. Germline V lookup: CDR1 MDHEN, CDR2 SYDVKM. This CDR3 region has 14 residues. CDR3 nucleotides: TGTGCCAGCAGTCAGGGCGCAGGGAACTATGGCTACACCTTC. Protein sequence: CASSQGAGNYGYTF.

V gene TRBV5-1 combines with J gene TRBJ2-5, with 7 nucleotides matching TRBD1. Losses at the gene ends were 0 bases for V and 4 bases for J; bases not matched to a gene: 3. The CDR3 length is 14 residues. CDR1 and CDR2 from the germline V gene are SGHRS and YFSETQ. The DNA of the CDR3 is TGCGCCAGCAGCTTGGAGAGGGGGCGAGAGACCCAGTACTTC. As protein: CASSLERGRETQYF.

The rearrangement uses TRBV4-1 and TRBJ1-5; D is unresolved. Between the trimmed V and J ends, which lost 1 base and 4 bases, there was a span of 14 bases. Germline-derived CDR1 and CDR2 are MGHRA and YSYEKL. The CDR3 sequence is 16 residues long. In DNA, the CDR3 is TGCGCCAGCAGCCAAGTGGGAGGGAATGAGAATCAGCCCCAGCATTTT. Amino acids: CASSQVGGNENQPQHF.

This clone occurred once. The junction and the germline gene differ at one end; a read error may be behind it. The chain couples TRBV7-9 to TRBJ1-4; possible D gene TRBD1, 6 bases. The CDR3 has 16 amino acids. CDR1 is SEHNR and CDR2 is FQNEAQ in the germline V gene (reference sequence). The CDR3 sequence: CSSSLGSGQTHEKLFF. The CDR3 coding sequence is TGTTCCAGCAGCTTAGGTTCAGGACAGACTCATGAAAAACTGTTTTTT.

This clone was observed once. The rearrangement links TRBV9 to TRBJ1-1; 8 bases fit TRBD1. This CDR3 region has 16 residues. V shed 0 bases, J shed 5 bases, and the junction held 9 bases outside the gene matches. The germline gives CDR1 SGDLS, CDR2 YYNGEE. The CDR3 spells CASSVGSGGTGTEAFF. For the CDR3, the DNA is TGTGCCAGCAGCGTAGGGTCAGGGGGCACTGGTACTGAAGCTTTCTTT.

This clone was seen only a few times. Here the CDR3 reads CASSIRQGAGANVLTF. The CDR3 DNA is TGTGCCAGTAGTATCAGACAGGGGGCTGGGGCCAACGTCCTGACTTTC. The genes are TRBV19 and TRBJ2-6; TRBD1 matches 9 bases. This CDR3 is 16 amino acids long. V was clipped by 3 bases and J by 2 bases; unmatched bases: 2. CDR1 is LNHDA, CDR2 SQIVND, per germline (reference sequence).

This clone showed up just a few times. The chain carries TRBV9 and TRBJ2-3; 9 bases are shared with TRBD1. Germline CDR1 SGDLS, CDR2 YYNGEE. V shed 3 bases and J 4 bases; nucleotides not matched to a gene: 9. This CDR3 spans 16 amino acids. The CDR3 loop is CASSEEGQGGSDTQYF. CDR3 coding DNA: TGTGCCAGCAGCGAGGAGGGACAGGGAGGGTCAGATACGCAGTATTTT. The full variable domain, in which reference TRBV9 and TRBJ2-3 provide the parts outside the CDR3, is DSGVTQTPKHLITATGQRVTLRCSPRSGDLSVYWYQQSLDQGLQFLIQYYNGEERAKGNILERFSAQQFPDLHSELNLSSLELGDSALYFCASSEEGQGGSDTQYFGPGTRLTVL.

The V call is TRBV6-5, the J call TRBJ2-3; TRBD1 might be the D (6 bases). Germline V gene data show CDR1 as MNHEY and CDR2 as SVGAGI. This CDR3 comprises 14 residues. Trimming removed 3 bases from V and 2 bases from J, with 9 bases in between. The CDR3 is CASSYWDNTDTQYF. In DNA form, the CDR3 reads TGTGCCAGCAGTTATTGGGACAACACAGATACGCAGTATTTT.

This chain links TRBV7-2 with TRBJ2-1, with TRBD2 identical over 9 bases. This CDR3 region has 17 residues. Trimming cost V 0 bases and J 12 bases; bases outside gene matches: 15. Germline lookup yields CDR1 SGHTA and CDR2 FQGNSA. The CDR3 spells CASSLATGTNSGGLQFF. DNA for the CDR3: TGTGCCAGCAGCTTAGCGACAGGGACTAATAGCGGGGGCCTGCAGTTCTTC.

CDR3 amino acids: CASSSLGGGASIQYF. In DNA, the CDR3 is TGTGCCAGCAGTTCCCTTGGAGGGGGGGCCTCCATTCAGTACTTC. The chain is built from TRBV28 and TRBJ2-4, with D perhaps TRBD2 (7 bases). Trimming took 4 bases from V and 9 from J, leaving 19 bases between them. Germline CDR1 MDHEN, CDR2 SYDVKM. CDR3 length equals 15 residues.

CDR3 in DNA: TGCGCCAGCAGCCAAGTGGGAGTGATCCACGAGCAGTACTTC. Protein product: CASSQVGVIHEQYF. The chain carries TRBV4-1 and TRBJ2-7; weak D call: TRBD2 (5 bases). This CDR3 is built from 14 residues. The germline V and J ends were trimmed by 1 base and 5 bases, with 12 bases remaining between them. The V gene's germline CDR1 is MGHRA and CDR2 YSYEKL.

The V call is TRBV23-1, the J call TRBJ2-7; the match to TRBD1 covers 8 bases. TRBV23-1 is an ORF for which the function is uncertain. The CDR3 runs to 15 residues. The V gene end was trimmed by 1 base and the J gene end by 0 bases; junction bases not matched to a gene: 2. CDR3 DNA: TGCGCCAGCAGTCAATGGACAGGGAGCTCCTACGAGCAGTACTTC. This sequence encodes CASSQWTGSSYEQYF.

The chain carries TRBV9 and TRBJ1-1; unclear D gene. The V gene's germline CDR1 is SGDLS and CDR2 YYNGEE. There are 14 residues in the CDR3. V was trimmed by 1 base and J by 1 base, leaving 8 bases between them. CDR3 region: CASSVLGRNTEAFF. Written as DNA, the CDR3 is TGTGCCAGCAGCGTACTCGGGAGGAACACTGAAGCTTTCTTT.

The chain couples TRBV13 to TRBJ1-4; D unclear. This CDR3 spans 15 amino acids. V was shortened by 5 bases and J by 3 bases, with 13 bases between the two germline ends. Germline CDR1 reads PRHDT; CDR2 reads FYEKMQ (reference sequence). CDR3 DNA: TGTGCCAGCAGCCCCAGGTTGCAAGCTAATGAAAAACTGTTTTTT. It is translated as CASSPRLQANEKLFF.

The chain carries TRBV25-1 and TRBJ2-2; D may be TRBD1 (6 bases). Germline assignment: CDR1 MGHDK and CDR2 SYGVNS. The CDR3 consists of 15 residues. V shed 2 bases and J shed 0 bases, with 7 bases lying between them. The CDR3 loop reads CASSERTANTGELFF. CDR3 sequence (DNA): TGTGCCAGCAGTGAAAGGACAGCGAACACCGGGGAGCTGTTTTTT. Complete variable domain (other parts from reference TRBV25-1 and TRBJ2-2): EADIYQTPRYLVIGTGKKITLECSQTMGHDKMYWYQQDPGMELHLIHYSYGVNSTEKGDLSSESTVSRIRTEHFPLTLESARPSHTSQYLCASSERTANTGELFFGEGSRLTVL.

The CDR3 region has the DNA TGTGCCAGCAGGCCCGGACAGACCTATGGCTACACCTTC. It translates to CASRPGQTYGYTF. V gene TRBV2 combines with J gene TRBJ1-2; a weak D match, TRBD1 (6 bases). This CDR3 has 13 residues. The V gene's germline CDR1 is SNHLY and CDR2 FYNNEI. V was clipped by 6 bases and J by 4 bases, with 12 bases between them.

The chain employs TRBV5-6 and TRBJ2-5; D is perhaps TRBD1 (5 bases). CDR1 SGHDT and CDR2 YYEEEE come from the germline V gene. Trimming stripped 5 bases from V and 0 bases from J, with 8 bases between. The CDR3 totals 13 residues. CDR3 bases: TGTGCCAGCAGTTTGACAGACCAAGAGACCCAGTACTTC. It codes for CASSLTDQETQYF.

The chain employs TRBV7-2 and TRBJ2-1; the D gene is possibly TRBD2 (5 bases). The ends were cut back, 1 base at V and 8 bases at J, with 12 bases in the middle. The germline gives CDR1 SGHTA, CDR2 FQGNSA. The CDR3 covers 14 residues. CDR3 amino acids: CASSLGRTSHEQFF. CDR3 nucleotides: TGTGCCAGCAGCTTAGGGAGGACTTCCCATGAGCAGTTCTTC.

The rearrangement links TRBV6-5 to TRBJ1-2; 11 bases agree with TRBD1. The germline V gene encodes CDR1 MNHEY and CDR2 SVGAGI. The ends lost 6 bases at V and 7 bases at J; junction bases unmatched: 4. CDR3 length equals 13 residues. CDR3 bases: TGTGCCAGCAGACCCGGGACAGGGGGTGGCTACACCTTC. It yields the protein CASRPGTGGGYTF.